The 28 T cell receptor beta chains in this list originate from one sample, sequenced in a study of shared clonotypes between healthy human individuals. Naive CD8 cells lacked CD45RO and underwent positive selection for CCR7, leaving out terminally differentiated effector memory CD45RA+ cells. Assay: immunoSEQ multiplex PCR; the TCRdb copy retains only in-frame clones and omits some. The data show millions of clones, with approximately 94% seen just once and about 1.1% held by the top ten. The sequenced sample consisted of naive CD8+ T cells sorted from blood. The receptors originated from a man between 18 and 35 years old in good health.

The chain combines TRBV9 with TRBJ1-4; tentatively, D is TRBD1 (5 bases). The CDR3 length is 15 residues. Between the trimmed V and J ends, which lost 0 bases and 3 bases, there was a span of 9 bases. Germline assignment: CDR1 SGDLS and CDR2 YYNGEE. The CDR3 reads CASSVVGDSNEKLFF. In nucleotides, the CDR3 is TGTGCCAGCAGCGTAGTGGGGGACTCTAATGAAAAACTGTTTTTT.

The J gene is TRBJ2-1, the V gene TRBV4-1; TRBD2 matches 7 bases. With 0 bases clipped from V and 0 bases from J, the junction kept 2 bases outside the gene matches. Germline-derived CDR1 and CDR2 are MGHRA and YSYEKL. The CDR3 has 16 amino acids. The DNA of the CDR3 is TGCGCCAGCAGCCAAGAATCGGGAGGCTCCTACAATGAGCAGTTCTTC. It yields the protein CASSQESGGSYNEQFF.

The rearrangement links TRBV18 to TRBJ1-1; maybe TRBD1 (6 bases). V gave up 2 bases and J gave up 5 bases, with 15 bases separating them. CDR1 is KGHSH and CDR2 is LQKENI in the germline V gene. The CDR3 is made up of 15 amino acids. The CDR3 is CASSPSEEGVTEAFF. CDR3 nucleotide sequence: TGTGCCAGCTCACCAAGTGAGGAGGGGGTAACTGAAGCTTTCTTT.

The rearrangement links TRBV7-3 to TRBJ2-7; D possibly corresponds to TRBD1 (6 bases). Germline V lookup: CDR1 SGHTA, CDR2 FQGTGA. The CDR3 spans 13 residues. The V and J ends lost 5 bases and 1 base respectively, with 9 bases between them. This chain's CDR3 is CASSPTGSYEQYF. The CDR3 DNA reads TGTGCCAGCAGCCCGACAGGATCCTACGAGCAGTACTTC.

The chain uses TRBV7-2 and TRBJ2-1; D gene uncertain. Germline CDR1 and CDR2: SGHTA and FQGNSA. This CDR3 spans 14 amino acids. Deletions cut 1 base from V and 1 base from J, with 5 bases between. Here the CDR3 DNA reads TGTGCCAGCAGCTTAGAGAGATCCTACAATGAGCAGTTCTTC. As protein: CASSLERSYNEQFF.

This clone was counted a single time. J is TRBJ2-5 and V is TRBV6-5, with 7 bases fitting TRBD2. The germline V gene encodes CDR1 MNHEY and CDR2 SVGAGI. CDR3 length: 15 amino acids. Trimming removed 5 bases from V and 1 base from J; junction bases left unmatched: 7. This chain's CDR3 is CASSPSGSTQETQYF. Written as DNA, the CDR3 is TGTGCCAGCAGTCCTAGCGGATCGACCCAAGAGACCCAGTACTTC.

The J gene is TRBJ2-3, the V gene TRBV10-1; the D gene is possibly TRBD1 (5 bases). This CDR3 has 14 residues. The germline CDR1 and CDR2 sequences are WNHNN and SYGVQD (reference sequence). The V gene lost 4 bases and the J gene lost 2 bases, with 10 bases spanning the gap. CDR3 sequence (DNA): TGCGCCAGCAGTGCAGGGTTCTTCACAGATACGCAGTATTTT. Protein sequence: CASSAGFFTDTQYF.

The CDR3 DNA follows: TGCAGCGTCGAGCGTAGGGGAACTGCGAACACCGGGGAGCTGTTTTTT. Encoded protein: CSVERRGTANTGELFF. The chain joins TRBV29-1 to TRBJ2-2; a possible D gene is TRBD1 (5 bases). The length of the CDR3 is 16 residues. V lost 6 bases to trimming and J lost 0 bases, with 17 bases between them. Germline values: CDR1 SQVTM, CDR2 ANQGSEA.

V is TRBV28 and J is TRBJ1-2, with 8 bases fitting TRBD1. The V gene's germline CDR1 is MDHEN and CDR2 SYDVKM. V lost 5 bases and J lost 4; bases outside the gene matches: 15. The CDR3 has 17 residues. The CDR3 reads CASSTHRTGLNFYGYTF. The CDR3 bases are TGTGCCAGCAGTACCCACCGGACAGGGCTTAATTTCTATGGCTACACCTTC.

The sample holds one count of this clone. CDR3 sequence reads: CASSHRTGDSEQYF. For the CDR3, the DNA is TGCGCCAGCAGCCACCGGACAGGGGATAGCGAGCAGTACTTC. This rearrangement joins TRBV4-1 to TRBJ2-7; TRBD1 agrees at 9 bases. Germline V gene lookup returns CDR1 MGHRA and CDR2 YSYEKL. The CDR3 consists of 14 residues. V was clipped by 3 bases and J by 6 bases; unmatched bases: 6.

The chain uses TRBV9 and TRBJ2-6; 11 nucleotides line up with TRBD1. Losses at the gene ends were 0 bases for V and 3 bases for J; bases not matched to a gene: 2. Germline CDR1 is SGDLS and CDR2 is YYNGEE. The CDR3 has 17 amino acids. Here the CDR3 reads CASSVADRGLGANVLTF. For the CDR3, the DNA is TGTGCCAGCAGCGTAGCGGACAGGGGGCTTGGGGCCAACGTCCTGACTTTC.

The V and J genes are TRBV4-1 and TRBJ2-5; no firm D call. The CDR3 is 13 residues long. The germline V gene encodes CDR1 MGHRA and CDR2 YSYEKL. The V end was cut by 2 bases, the J end by 5 bases, with 9 bases between. The CDR3 sequence is CASSQNSVETQYF. DNA for the CDR3: TGCGCCAGCAGCCAAAACTCGGTGGAGACCCAGTACTTC.

CDR3 nucleotides: TGTGCCATCAGTGACCTACAGGGGGCGAGGGCTGAAGCTTTCTTT. It codes for CAISDLQGARAEAFF. The gene calls are TRBV10-3 and TRBJ1-1; the match to TRBD1 covers 9 bases. CDR1 and CDR2 (germline): ENHRY, SYGVKD. This CDR3 region has 15 residues. Trimming at V came to 3 bases and at J to 6 bases, leaving 8 bases not matched to a gene.

This rearrangement joins TRBV11-2 to TRBJ2-2, with 16 positions matching TRBD2. V shed 5 bases and J 5 bases; nucleotides not matched to a gene: 11. The germline gives CDR1 SGHAT, CDR2 FQNNGV. This CDR3 has 19 amino acids. The CDR3 DNA is TGTGCCAGCAGCAAGGGACTAGCGGGAGGGCAAGGGAAGACCGGGGAGCTGTTTTTT. As protein: CASSKGLAGGQGKTGELFF.

This sequence joins TRBV19 and TRBJ2-1; TRBD2 matches at 8 bases. In germline, CDR1 is LNHDA, CDR2 SQIVND (reference sequence). V lost 7 bases and J lost 7; bases outside the gene matches: 9. This CDR3 spans 14 amino acids. Here the CDR3 reads CASNRGLALNEQFF. The CDR3 bases are TGTGCCAGTAATCGAGGACTAGCTTTAAATGAGCAGTTCTTC.

This clone was seen only once. The chain employs TRBV10-1 and TRBJ2-5; TRBD1 matches 7 bases. V shed 5 bases and J 1 base; nucleotides not matched to a gene: 7. This CDR3 is built from 15 residues. CDR1 and CDR2 (germline): WNHNN, SYGVQD (reference sequence). Here the CDR3 reads CASSYLRGTQETQYF. The CDR3 DNA is TGCGCCAGCAGTTACCTCAGGGGGACCCAAGAGACCCAGTACTTC.

This chain links TRBV19 with TRBJ1-3; tentatively, D is TRBD1 (6 bases). Trimming took 11 bases from V and 0 from J, leaving 26 bases between them. Looked up from germline, CDR1 is LNHDA and CDR2 is SQIVND (reference sequence). This CDR3 is 18 amino acids long. The DNA of the CDR3 is TGTGCCCAAGTCCTCACAGGGCCCGCCACTTACTCTGGAAACACCATATATTTT. The encoded protein is CAQVLTGPATYSGNTIYF.

The rearrangement uses TRBV7-6 and TRBJ1-4; 9 bases match TRBD1. There are 20 residues in the CDR3. Germline V lookup: CDR1 SGHVS, CDR2 FNYEAQ. With V trimmed by 6 bases and J by 1 base, 18 bases remained unmatched. CDR3 nucleotide sequence: TGTGCCAGCAGGCAAAAGACCGGGCACAGGGGGCGGGTAACTAATGAAAAACTGTTTTTT. Translating gives CASRQKTGHRGRVTNEKLFF.

The chain uses TRBV11-2 and TRBJ1-6; 9 bases fit TRBD1. The V and J ends lost 4 bases and 5 bases, in that order; junction bases with no gene match: 3. Germline CDR1 and CDR2: SGHAT and FQNNGV. The CDR3 runs to 15 residues. CDR3 nucleotide sequence: TGTGCCAGCAGCTCGGACAGGGGTGATAATTCACCCCTCCACTTT. Translating it yields CASSSDRGDNSPLHF.

This clone showed up just once. The chain couples TRBV27 to TRBJ1-1; the D is unclear. Trimming pared 6 bases from V and 4 bases from J, leaving 9 bases between. The CDR3 loop spans 12 amino acids. Germline V gene lookup returns CDR1 MNHEY and CDR2 SMNVEV (reference sequence). CDR3 DNA: TGTGCCAGCAGCCGAGGGAGCACTGAAGCTTTCTTT. This translates into CASSRGSTEAFF.

The gene calls are TRBV27 and TRBJ2-7; either TRBD1 or TRBD2 may supply D (5 bases each). V shed 2 bases and J shed 2 bases, with 13 bases lying between them. CDR3 length equals 15 residues. Germline V gene sequence: CDR1 MNHEY, CDR2 SMNVEV (reference sequence). The CDR3: CASSLGAGTPYEQYF. The CDR3 DNA is TGTGCCAGCAGTTTAGGGGCCGGGACCCCCTACGAGCAGTACTTC.

The chain links TRBV6-6 to TRBJ1-5; D perhaps matches TRBD1 (5 bases). The ends were cut back, 7 bases at V and 1 base at J, with 11 bases in the middle. This CDR3 is 14 amino acids long. Germline V CDR1 and CDR2: MNHNY, SVGAGI (reference sequence). The CDR3 bases are TGTGCCAGCAACCTGTGGGGGAGCAATCAGCCCCAGCATTTT. This gives the protein CASNLWGSNQPQHF.

V is TRBV27 and J is TRBJ2-3, with 11 bases that match TRBD2. CDR3 length equals 15 residues. Trimming at V came to 7 bases and at J to 4 bases, leaving 7 bases not matched to a gene. The germline V gene has CDR1 MNHEY and CDR2 SMNVEV (reference sequence). The CDR3 nucleotides are TGTGCCAGCAAACTTAGCGGGGGGGCCCCAGATACGCAGTATTTT. It yields the protein CASKLSGGAPDTQYF.

The V call is TRBV21-1, the J call TRBJ2-7; TRBD1, the table's D call, was not compared with the DNA. TRBV21-1 is a documented pseudogene. There are 15 residues in the CDR3. CDR3 sequence: CASSKKGAFSYEQYF. DNA of the CDR3: TGTGCCAGCAGCAAAAAGGGGGCTTTCTCCTACGAGCAGTACTTC.

This chain uses TRBV19 with TRBJ2-7; TRBD1 agrees at 9 bases. Germline assignment: CDR1 LNHDA and CDR2 SQIVND (reference sequence). Losses at the gene ends were 8 bases for V and 0 bases for J; bases not matched to a gene: 2. This CDR3 spans 13 amino acids. DNA of the CDR3: TGTGCCAGTCGGGACAGGGACTCCTACGAGCAGTACTTC. It encodes CASRDRDSYEQYF.

This clone occurred once. The chain is built from TRBV11-3 and TRBJ2-1, with 13 positions matching TRBD2. After removal of 9 bases from V and 4 bases from J, the junction contained 9 bases not matched to a gene. The germline V gene has CDR1 SGHNT and CDR2 YENEEA. This CDR3 region has 16 residues. In DNA form, the CDR3 reads TGTGCCAGTAGCGTAACGACTAGCGGGGGGTACAATGAGCAGTTCTTC. Translating it yields CASSVTTSGGYNEQFF.

The rearrangement joins TRBV6-1 to TRBJ1-1; tentatively, D is TRBD1 (6 bases). CDR1 and CDR2 (germline): MNHNS, SASEGT. The V and J ends lost 6 bases and 2 bases respectively, with 13 bases between them. The CDR3 spans 14 residues. The chain's CDR3 is CASRRTTGNTEAFF. CDR3 nucleotides: TGTGCCAGCAGAAGGACGACAGGAAACACTGAAGCTTTCTTT.

This chain links TRBV27 with TRBJ2-7; 7 nucleotides agree with TRBD2. The junction had 12 bases not matched to a gene; V was cut back by 3 bases and J by 4 bases. The germline V gene has CDR1 MNHEY and CDR2 SMNVEV (reference sequence). The CDR3 has 16 amino acids. The CDR3 sequence is CASSLGFGGGRYEQYF. The CDR3 nucleotides are TGTGCCAGCAGTTTGGGTTTCGGGGGAGGGCGATACGAGCAGTACTTC.